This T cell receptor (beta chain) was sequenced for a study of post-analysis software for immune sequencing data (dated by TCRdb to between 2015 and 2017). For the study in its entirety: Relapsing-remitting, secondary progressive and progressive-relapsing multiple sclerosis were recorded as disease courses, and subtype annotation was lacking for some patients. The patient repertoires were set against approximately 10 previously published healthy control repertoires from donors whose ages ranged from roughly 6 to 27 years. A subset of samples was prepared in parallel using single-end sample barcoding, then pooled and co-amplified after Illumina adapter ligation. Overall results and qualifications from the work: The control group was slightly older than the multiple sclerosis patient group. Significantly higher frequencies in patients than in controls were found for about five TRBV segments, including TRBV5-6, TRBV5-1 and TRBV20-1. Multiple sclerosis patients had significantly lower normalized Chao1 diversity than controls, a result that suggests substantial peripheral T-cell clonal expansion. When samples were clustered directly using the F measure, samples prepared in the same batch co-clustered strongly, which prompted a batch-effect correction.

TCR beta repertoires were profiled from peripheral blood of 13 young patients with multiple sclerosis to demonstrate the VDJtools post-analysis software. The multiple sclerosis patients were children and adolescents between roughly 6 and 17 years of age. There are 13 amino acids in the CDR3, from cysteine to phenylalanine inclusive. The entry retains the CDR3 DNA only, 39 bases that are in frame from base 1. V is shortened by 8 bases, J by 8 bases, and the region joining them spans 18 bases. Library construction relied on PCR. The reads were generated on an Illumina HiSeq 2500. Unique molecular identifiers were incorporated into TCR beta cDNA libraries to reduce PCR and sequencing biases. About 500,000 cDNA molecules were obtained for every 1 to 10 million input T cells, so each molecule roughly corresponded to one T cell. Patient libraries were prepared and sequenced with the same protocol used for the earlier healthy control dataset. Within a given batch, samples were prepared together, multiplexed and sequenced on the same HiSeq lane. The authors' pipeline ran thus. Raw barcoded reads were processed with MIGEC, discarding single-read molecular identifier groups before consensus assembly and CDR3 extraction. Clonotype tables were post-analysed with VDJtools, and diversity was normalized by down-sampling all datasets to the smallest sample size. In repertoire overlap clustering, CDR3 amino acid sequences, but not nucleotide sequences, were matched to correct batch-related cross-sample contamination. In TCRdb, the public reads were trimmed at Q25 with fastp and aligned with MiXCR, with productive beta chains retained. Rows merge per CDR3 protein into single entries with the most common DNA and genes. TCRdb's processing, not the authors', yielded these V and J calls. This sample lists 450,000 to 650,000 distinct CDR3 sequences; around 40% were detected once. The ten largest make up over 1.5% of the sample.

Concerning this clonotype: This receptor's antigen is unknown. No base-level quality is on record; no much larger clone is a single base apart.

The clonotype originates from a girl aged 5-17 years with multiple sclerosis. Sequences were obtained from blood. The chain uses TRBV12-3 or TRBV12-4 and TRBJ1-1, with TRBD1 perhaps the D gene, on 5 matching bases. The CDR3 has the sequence CASRNVPGGEAFF. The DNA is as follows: TGTGCCAGCCGGAATGTTCCCGGGGGGGAAGCTTTCTTT.